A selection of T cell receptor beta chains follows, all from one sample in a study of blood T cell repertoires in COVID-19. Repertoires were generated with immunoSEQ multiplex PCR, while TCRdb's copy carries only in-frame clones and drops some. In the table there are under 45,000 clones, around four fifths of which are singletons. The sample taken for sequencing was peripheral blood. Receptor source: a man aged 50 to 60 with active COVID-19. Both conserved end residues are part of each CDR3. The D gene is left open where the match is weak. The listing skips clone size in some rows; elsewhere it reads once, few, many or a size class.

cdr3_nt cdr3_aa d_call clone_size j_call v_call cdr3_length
TGCAGTGCTAGTATGCCTCGGGGCTACACCTTC CSASMPRGYTF - - TRBJ1-2 TRBV20-1 11
TGTGCCATCAGTGAGTCGAAGGCGGGAGTAGGGTTTGAGCAGTTCTTC CAISESKAGVGFEQFF TRBD2 once TRBJ2-1 TRBV10-3 16
TGTGCCAGCAGGTTCCAGGGTTCTGGGGCCAACGTCCTGACTTTC CASRFQGSGANVLTF - - TRBJ2-6 TRBV28 15
TGCGCCAGCAGCTTGACGGGTACGGAGACCCAGTACTTC CASSLTGTETQYF - - TRBJ2-5 TRBV5-1 13
TGTGCCAGCAGTCAAGTGCGGGGGAACTCCTACGAGCAGTACTTC CASSQVRGNSYEQYF TRBD2 - TRBJ2-7 TRBV28 15
TGTGCCACCAGTGCCGGGACTAGCGGAAGGACAGATACGCAGTATTTT CATSAGTSGRTDTQYF TRBD2 - TRBJ2-3 TRBV24-1 16
TGTGCCAGCAGCTCGCCCCTAGCGGGTCCTCGGGACGAGCAGTACTTC CASSSPLAGPRDEQYF TRBD2 - TRBJ2-7 TRBV5-4 16
TGTGCCAGCAGTTACGGTCTAGAGACCGGGGAGCTGTTTTTT CASSYGLETGELFF - - TRBJ2-2 TRBV6-6 14
TGTGCCAGCAGCGCGCAGGGGACCCCCAACGAGCAGTACTTC CASSAQGTPNEQYF - - TRBJ2-7 TRBV9 14
TGTGCCAGCAGAGATGTACCAGGAAAGAAAACTGTTTCACCCCTCCACTTT CASRDVPGKKTVSPLHF - - TRBJ1-6 TRBV28 17
TGCGCCAGCAGCCTGGCCGGGACAGGGCCCTACGAGCAGTACTTC CASSLAGTGPYEQYF TRBD1 - TRBJ2-7 TRBV4-3 15
TGTGCCAGCAGCTCCGACCGGAGCCCCACTGTGACCCAGTACTTC CASSSDRSPTVTQYF - - TRBJ2-5 TRBV7-7 15
TGTGCCAGCAGCGGCGCAGCGGTTCTATGGTCCTACAATGAGCAGTTCTTC CASSGAAVLWSYNEQFF - - TRBJ2-1 TRBV5-6 17
TGTGCCATCAGTGAAGGGGACAGGGTTAACATTCAGTACTTC CAISEGDRVNIQYF TRBD1 - TRBJ2-4 TRBV10-3 14
TGTGCCAGCAGCCAAGTTTTGGGGGCAAACACTGAAGCTTTCTTT CASSQVLGANTEAFF - once TRBJ1-1 TRBV3-1/TRBV3-2 15
TGTGCCAGCAGCACCCGGGAGGCGGGAAACACCATATATTTT CASSTREAGNTIYF - - TRBJ1-3 TRBV4-2 14
TGCAGCGTTGGGGGCTGGAGACCCGGGACAGCCGGGAGCTCCTACAATGAGCAGTTCTTC CSVGGWRPGTAGSSYNEQFF - few TRBJ2-1 TRBV29-1 20
TGTGCCAGCAAGACAGGGACGGGAAACACCGGGGAGCTGTTTTTT CASKTGTGNTGELFF TRBD1 - TRBJ2-2 TRBV7-9 15
TGTGCCAGCAGCCCGTCCGGGACAGTCGCCTACGAGCAGTACTTC CASSPSGTVAYEQYF TRBD1 - TRBJ2-7 TRBV2 15
TGTGCCAGCTCACCACCCATATGGAGCGATGAGCAGTTCTTC CASSPPIWSDEQFF - - TRBJ2-1 TRBV18 14
TGTGCCAGCAGTTTACCCGGGGATTCACCCCTCCACTTT CASSLPGDSPLHF - few TRBJ1-6 TRBV28 13
TGTGCCAGCAGCTCCCCAGGGGGAGCTTATGGCTACACCTTC CASSSPGGAYGYTF TRBD1 once TRBJ1-2 TRBV5-4 14
TGTGCCAGCAGCTTAGCGTACAGACGGGAGACCCAGTACTTC CASSLAYRRETQYF - once TRBJ2-5 TRBV7-2 14
TGTGCCAGCAGTTATGGCGGGACCCATAATTCACCCCTCCACTTT CASSYGGTHNSPLHF - - TRBJ1-6 TRBV27 15
TGTGCCAGCAGCTTGACGGGGGTTCGAGGGAACACTGAAGCTTTCTTT CASSLTGVRGNTEAFF - - TRBJ1-1 TRBV7-2 16
TGTGCCACCAGCAGATATGCAACTAATGAAAAACTGTTTTTT CATSRYATNEKLFF - - TRBJ1-4 TRBV15 14
TGTGCCAGCAGTTGGGGACAGGGGGACACTGAAGCTTTCTTT CASSWGQGDTEAFF TRBD1 - TRBJ1-1 TRBV6-5 14
TGTGCCAGCAGCCAAGGGGCTAGCAGTGAGCAGTTCTTC CASSQGASSEQFF - once TRBJ2-1 TRBV3-1/TRBV3-2 13
TGTGCCAGCAGCCGGACAGGCCCCTCTGGGGCCAACGTCCTGACTTTC CASSRTGPSGANVLTF TRBD1 - TRBJ2-6 TRBV11-3 16
TGTGCCAGCAGGCGACAGGGGATTTCTATGAACACTGAAGCTTTCTTT CASRRQGISMNTEAFF TRBD1 - TRBJ1-1 TRBV2 16
TGTGCCAGCAGCTCCGATCGGGTTGAAGCTTTCTTT CASSSDRVEAFF - - TRBJ1-1 TRBV5-4 12
TGTGCCAGCAGCTCGGACAGGGCTGATGGCTACACCTTC CASSSDRADGYTF TRBD1 - TRBJ1-2 TRBV7-9 13
TGTGCCAGCAGCTCGGGCGGGTTGGGGACAGGGATCGACGAGCAGTACTTC CASSSGGLGTGIDEQYF TRBD1 - TRBJ2-7 TRBV7-9 17
TGCGCCAGCAGTGACAGGGTTGAGTCCTACGAGCAGTACTTC CASSDRVESYEQYF TRBD1 few TRBJ2-7 TRBV5-1 14
TGTGCCAGCAGCCCCCAGGGGGTTTTGAATTCACCCCTCCACTTT CASSPQGVLNSPLHF TRBD1 - TRBJ1-6 TRBV3-1/TRBV3-2 15
TGTGCCAGTAGTAACAGGGGGAGCACCGGGGAGCTGTTTTTT CASSNRGSTGELFF TRBD1 - TRBJ2-2 TRBV19 14
TGTGCCAGCAGCTCACCGGGACAGGGGGTCACTGAAGCTTTCTTT CASSSPGQGVTEAFF TRBD1 - TRBJ1-1 TRBV7-2 15